The rows below give T cell receptor beta chains drawn from one sample of a study of shared clonotypes between healthy human individuals. Here immunoSEQ multiplex PCR was the method, and the copy in TCRdb shows in-frame clones only, minus some. The sample has some 2.1 million clones; roughly 95% are singletons. Sequencing was carried out using naive CD8+ T cells from PBMCs. These receptors were collected from a young man in good health. Some clones in this sample may be carry-over from other donors' samples. The CDR3 runs from the conserved cysteine through the conserved F or W. A D gene is named only where the DNA matches it firmly. Clone size is shown for a subset of rows, as once, few, many or a class of expanded clone.

14,TRBJ2-1,TRBD2,TRBV19,-,TGTGCCAGTAGTCCGGGAGGGCCCCACAATGAGCAGTTCTTC,CASSPGGPHNEQFF
15,TRBJ1-2,TRBD1,TRBV5-1,-,TGCGCCAGCAGCACTACTTTTACAGGGGAGGATGGCTACACCTTC,CASSTTFTGEDGYTF
18,TRBJ1-1,-,TRBV30,-,TGTGCCTGGAGTGTCGCCCTAATGGGCCCCCATGCGAACACTGAAGCTTTCTTT,CAWSVALMGPHANTEAFF
14,TRBJ2-7,-,TRBV6-1,-,TGTGCCAGCAGTGAATGGGGGCAGTACTACGAGCAGTACTTC,CASSEWGQYYEQYF
16,TRBJ1-6,-,TRBV15,-,TGTGCCACCAGCTGGGACGGTGACTCCTATAATTCACCCCTCCACTTT,CATSWDGDSYNSPLHF
18,TRBJ2-7,TRBD2,TRBV27,-,TGTGCCAGCACCCTGGGACTAGCGGGAGGGCCAGGGGCCTACGAGCAGTACTTC,CASTLGLAGGPGAYEQYF
16,TRBJ1-3,-,TRBV2,-,TGTGCCAGCAGTGAAGGACAGAGGATCTCTGGAAACACCATATATTTT,CASSEGQRISGNTIYF
15,TRBJ2-7,-,TRBV10-3,-,TGTGCCATCACGCGGGACTCCATTACGACCTACGAGCAGTACTTC,CAITRDSITTYEQYF
14,TRBJ1-5,-,TRBV27,-,TGTGCCAGCAGTCTCAGACACGGGATGTCGCCCCAGCATTTT,CASSLRHGMSPQHF
15,TRBJ1-2,-,TRBV4-1,-,TGCGCCAGCAGCCCGAGCCGAGGGGGAAACTATGGCTACACCTTC,CASSPSRGGNYGYTF
15,TRBJ1-1,-,TRBV15,once,TGTGCCACCAGCAGAGACCTGGGCCTGAACACTGAAGCTTTCTTT,CATSRDLGLNTEAFF
13,TRBJ2-7,-,TRBV7-4,-,TGTGCCAGCACTCGAGGGACCCCCTACGAGCAGTACTTC,CASTRGTPYEQYF
15,TRBJ2-5,-,TRBV10-2,-,TGCGCCAGCAGTAAAATTCCGGGTCTTCAAGAGACCCAGTACTTC,CASSKIPGLQETQYF
16,TRBJ2-2,TRBD1,TRBV27,-,TGTGCCAGCAGCACTCTCAGGGGGTATGGCACCGGGGAGCTGTTTTTT,CASSTLRGYGTGELFF
14,TRBJ2-5,-,TRBV7-9,-,TGTGCCAGCAGCTTAGATGGCAGATGGGAGACCCAGTACTTC,CASSLDGRWETQYF
15,TRBJ2-3,TRBD2,TRBV9,-,TGTGCCAGCAGCGCTGGACTAGCGGCCACAGATACGCAGTATTTT,CASSAGLAATDTQYF
11,TRBJ2-5,-,TRBV29-1,-,TGCAGGGTTGACAGCCAAGAGACCCAGTACTTC,CRVDSQETQYF
13,TRBJ2-1,-,TRBV10-2,once,TGCGCCAGCAGTGGTGGGGGATACAATGAGCAGTTCTTC,CASSGGGYNEQFF
15,TRBJ2-3,-,TRBV7-9,-,TGTGCCAGCAGCTCCCCCGGAGATAGCACAGATACGCAGTATTTT,CASSSPGDSTDTQYF
15,TRBJ1-5,TRBD1,TRBV10-3,-,TGTGCCATCAGTGAGAAGACAGGGGCTAATCAGCCCCAGCATTTT,CAISEKTGANQPQHF
16,TRBJ2-3,TRBD2,TRBV27,-,TGTGCCAGCAGTCTTCTCCTAGGGGAGGGGTTTGATACGCAGTATTTT,CASSLLLGEGFDTQYF
16,TRBJ2-7,-,TRBV14,-,TGTGCCAGCAGCCAAGAGGGAACAGGGTACCCCTACGAGCAGTACTTC,CASSQEGTGYPYEQYF
14,TRBJ1-1,-,TRBV29-1,once,TGCAGCGTTGAACTATGGGACTTGAACACTGAAGCTTTCTTT,CSVELWDLNTEAFF
14,TRBJ2-7,-,TRBV28,-,TGTGCCAGCAGTCTATCGAGCCCTTCCTACGAGCAGTACTTC,CASSLSSPSYEQYF
16,TRBJ2-1,TRBD1,TRBV28,-,TGTGCCAGCAGTTTGATGAGGGACAGTCGGCGCAATGAGCAGTTCTTC,CASSLMRDSRRNEQFF
14,TRBJ2-7,-,TRBV13,-,TGTGCCAGCAGCGAAGACTCATCTAATTACGAGCAGTACTTC,CASSEDSSNYEQYF
15,TRBJ1-4,-,TRBV4-2,-,TGTGCCAGCAGCCAAGGGGAGTCCACTAATGAAAAACTGTTTTTT,CASSQGESTNEKLFF
15,TRBJ2-7,TRBD2,TRBV7-9,once,TGTGCCAGCAGCTTCCCCGGGGGGACTAACTACGAGCAGTACTTC,CASSFPGGTNYEQYF
16,TRBJ1-5,-,TRBV27,once,TGTGCCAGCAGTCCCTCGGGAGGGGAGTCCAATCAGCCCCAGCATTTT,CASSPSGGESNQPQHF
16,TRBJ2-7,-,TRBV9,-,TGTGCCAGCAGCCCAGACGGAGGCGGTCGAGCCTACGAGCAGTACTTC,CASSPDGGGRAYEQYF
15,TRBJ2-2,-,TRBV4-3,-,TGCGCCAGCAGCCAAGTGGGAGTTCGAACCGGGGAGCTGTTTTTT,CASSQVGVRTGELFF
13,TRBJ1-3,-,TRBV7-6,-,TGTGCCAGCAGCTTATACACTGGAAACACCATATATTTT,CASSLYTGNTIYF
15,TRBJ1-3,-,TRBV4-1,-,TGCGCCAGCAGCCAAGCAGGGCCACCCGGGAACACCATATATTTT,CASSQAGPPGNTIYF
15,TRBJ1-1,TRBD1,TRBV19,-,TGTGCCAGTAGTATAGAAGGAGGGGGCTTCACTGAAGCTTTCTTT,CASSIEGGGFTEAFF
13,TRBJ2-1,TRBD1,TRBV7-2,-,TGTGCCAGCAGCTTGGGACAGTACAATGAGCAGTTCTTC,CASSLGQYNEQFF
11,TRBJ1-1,-,TRBV19,-,TGTGCCAGTAGAACAGGACCTGAAGCTTTCTTT,CASRTGPEAFF
15,TRBJ2-7,TRBD2,TRBV19,-,TGTGCCAGTAGTATCTCGCGGGGGGCAGGAGACGAGCAGTACTTC,CASSISRGAGDEQYF
14,TRBJ2-5,-,TRBV14,once,TGTGCCAGCAGCCTTATGGGGCTCCAAGAGACCCAGTACTTC,CASSLMGLQETQYF
14,TRBJ1-1,-,TRBV7-3,-,TGTGCCAGCAGCTTAGGCGGGGGGAACACTGAAGCTTTCTTT,CASSLGGGNTEAFF
15,TRBJ2-3,-,TRBV30,-,TGTGCCTGGATCGACTGGGACACTTCCACAGATACGCAGTATTTT,CAWIDWDTSTDTQYF
12,TRBJ2-7,-,TRBV7-8,few,TGTGCCAGCAGCTTAGGGAGCTACGAGCAGTACTTC,CASSLGSYEQYF
13,TRBJ1-5,-,TRBV19,-,TGTGCCAGTAGTATTTGGGTACAGCAGCCCCAGCATTTT,CASSIWVQQPQHF
14,TRBJ2-7,TRBD1,TRBV7-6,-,TGTGCCAGCAGCTCCAGGGACAGAGCCTACGAGCAGTACTTC,CASSSRDRAYEQYF
14,TRBJ1-2,-,TRBV2,-,TGTGCCAGCAGTGAAGGAGGGCAGGGTGTGGGCTACACCTTC,CASSEGGQGVGYTF
19,TRBJ2-3,-,TRBV9,-,TGTGCCAGCAGCGTAGCTCGGTTTAAGCCTAGCGAATCCACAGATACGCAGTATTTT,CASSVARFKPSESTDTQYF
12,TRBJ1-2,-,TRBV27,-,TGTGCCAGTACCCATTCTGTCTATGGCTACACCTTC,CASTHSVYGYTF
12,TRBJ2-5,-,TRBV28,-,TGTGCCAGCAGTTTCTGGGACGGCTCCCTGTACTTC,CASSFWDGSLYF
16,TRBJ2-3,-,TRBV27,-,TGTGCCAGCAGTTCGCGGACTGCAGGGGGGACAGATACGCAGTATTTT,CASSSRTAGGTDTQYF
18,TRBJ2-2,TRBD2,TRBV27,-,TGTGCCAGCAGTCCACACACCGTAGCGGGAGGGCCTACCGGGGAGCTGTTTTTT,CASSPHTVAGGPTGELFF
15,TRBJ1-1,-,TRBV29-1,-,TGCAGCGTTGGTACGGTAGATTCAATGAACACTGAAGCTTTCTTT,CSVGTVDSMNTEAFF
15,TRBJ2-1,-,TRBV6-5,-,TGTGCCAGCAGTTACGGGGTGAGCTCCTACAATGAGCAGTTCTTC,CASSYGVSSYNEQFF
14,TRBJ1-5,-,TRBV28,-,TGTGCCAGCAGTTTTCCCCAGGAGAATCAGCCCCAGCATTTT,CASSFPQENQPQHF
12,TRBJ2-7,-,TRBV15,-,TGTGCCACCCGGTCAGGTGCCCAGGAGCAGTACTTC,CATRSGAQEQYF
13,TRBJ2-7,-,TRBV6-1,once,TGTGCCAGCAGTATACGACATTTCGACGAGCAGTACTTC,CASSIRHFDEQYF
16,TRBJ1-1,-,TRBV21-1,-,TGTGCCAGCAGCAAAAAACCACCCCCCGGTCGGGGTGAAGCTTTCTTT,CASSKKPPPGRGEAFF
11,TRBJ2-1,TRBD2,TRBV5-1,-,TGCGCCAGCAGCCCCGGGGGGGAATGGTTCTTC,CASSPGGEWFF
14,TRBJ1-1,-,TRBV19,-,TGTGCCAGTAGTATCCCCGCAGGGGACACTGAAGCTTTCTTT,CASSIPAGDTEAFF
13,TRBJ2-1,-,TRBV19,once,TGTGCCAGTAGTCGGACAGAGTACAATGAGCAGTTCTTC,CASSRTEYNEQFF
15,TRBJ2-2,TRBD1,TRBV15,-,TGTGCCACCAGCAGTACAGGGGACCAACCTGGGGAGCTGTTTTTT,CATSSTGDQPGELFF
15,TRBJ1-1,TRBD1,TRBV11-2,-,TGTGCCAGCAGCCCGGTGACAGGGGAGAACACTGAAGCTTTCTTT,CASSPVTGENTEAFF